This T cell receptor (beta chain) emerged from a study of blood T cell repertoires in COVID-19. In its sample, this clone was seen a few times. Some clones are missing from TCRdb's copy, which holds only in-frame ones; the method was immunoSEQ multiplex PCR. The sample has roughly 29,000 clones; around 82% are singletons. Sequenced: peripheral blood. This TCR was recovered from an elderly man with active COVID-19.

The CDR3 here is CASSPTRGSRNEQFF. The CDR3 region has the DNA TGTGCCAGCAGCCCTACGAGAGGATCAAGGAATGAGCAGTTCTTC. The V gene is TRBV7-9, the J gene TRBJ2-1, with no clear D. The CDR3 sequence is 15 residues long. V was cut by 5 bases and J by 7 bases, with 18 bases left in between. Germline assignment: CDR1 SEHNR and CDR2 FQNEAQ (reference sequence).